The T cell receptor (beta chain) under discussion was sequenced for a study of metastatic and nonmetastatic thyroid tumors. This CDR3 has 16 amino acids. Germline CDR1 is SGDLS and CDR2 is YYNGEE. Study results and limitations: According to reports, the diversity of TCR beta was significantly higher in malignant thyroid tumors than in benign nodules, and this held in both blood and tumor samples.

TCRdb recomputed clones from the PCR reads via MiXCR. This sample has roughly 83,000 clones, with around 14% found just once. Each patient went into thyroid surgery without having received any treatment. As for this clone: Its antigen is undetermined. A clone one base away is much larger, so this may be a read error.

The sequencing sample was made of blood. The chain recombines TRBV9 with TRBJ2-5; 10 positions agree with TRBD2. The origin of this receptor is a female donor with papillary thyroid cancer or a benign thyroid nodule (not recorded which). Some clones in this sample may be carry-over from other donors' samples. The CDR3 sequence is CDSSVEAGGPAETQYF. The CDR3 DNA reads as TGTGACAGCAGCGTAGAAGCGGGGGGGCCGGCAGAGACCCAGTACTTC.